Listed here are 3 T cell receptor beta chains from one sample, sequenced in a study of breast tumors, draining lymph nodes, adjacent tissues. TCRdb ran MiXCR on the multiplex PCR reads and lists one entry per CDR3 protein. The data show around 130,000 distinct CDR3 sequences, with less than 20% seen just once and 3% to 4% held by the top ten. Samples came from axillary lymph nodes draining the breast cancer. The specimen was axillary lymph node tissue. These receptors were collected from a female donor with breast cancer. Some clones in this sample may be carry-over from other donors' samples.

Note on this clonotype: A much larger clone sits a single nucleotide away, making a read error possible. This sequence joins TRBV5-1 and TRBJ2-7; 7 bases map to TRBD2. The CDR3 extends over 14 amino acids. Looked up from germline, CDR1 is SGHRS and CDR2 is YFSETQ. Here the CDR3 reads CAGSLAFSGYEQYF. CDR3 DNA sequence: TGCGCCGGCAGCTTGGCCTTTAGCGGGTACGAGCAGTACTTC. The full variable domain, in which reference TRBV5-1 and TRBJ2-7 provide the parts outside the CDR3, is KAGVTQTPRYLIKTRGQQVTLSCSPISGHRSVSWYQQTPGQGLQFLFEYFSETQRNKGNFPGRFSGRQFSNSRSEMNVSTLELGDSALYLCAGSLAFSGYEQYFGPGTRLTVT.

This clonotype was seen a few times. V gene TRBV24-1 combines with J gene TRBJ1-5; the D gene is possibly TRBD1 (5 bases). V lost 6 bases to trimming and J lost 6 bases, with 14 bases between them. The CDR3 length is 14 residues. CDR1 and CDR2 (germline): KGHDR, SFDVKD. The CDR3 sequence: CATSSGYTVQPQHF. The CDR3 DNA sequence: TGTGCCACCAGTTCAGGGTACACGGTTCAGCCCCAGCATTTT.

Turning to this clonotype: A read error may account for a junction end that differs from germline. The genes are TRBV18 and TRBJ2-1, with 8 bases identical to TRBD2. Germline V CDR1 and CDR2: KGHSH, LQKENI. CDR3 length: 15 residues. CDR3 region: CASTPFAAGANEQFF. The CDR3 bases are TGTGCCAGCACACCATTCGCAGCGGGGGCCAATGAGCAGTTCTTC. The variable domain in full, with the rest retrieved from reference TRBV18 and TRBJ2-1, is NAGVMQNPRHLVRRRGQEARLRCSPMKGHSHVYWYRQLPEEGLKFMVYLQKENIIDESGMPKERFSAEFPKEGPSILRIQQVVRGDSAAYFCASTPFAAGANEQFFGPGTRLTVL.